The 4 T cell receptor beta chains below come from one sample, sequenced in a study of sequential checkpoint blockade in melanoma. Documented treatment: randomized to nivolumab then ipilimumab (arm A) or the reverse (arm B). Sequencing used immunoSEQ multiplex PCR; TCRdb keeps in-frame clones, though not all of them. Of about 3,200 clones detected, around 21% appear once; the ten largest clones hold around a tenth. The source was tumor tissue (inferred from file names), collected from a patient given nivolumab and ipilimumab in sequence. These receptors all come from a human donor with melanoma.

This clone has at least ten counts. The chain joins TRBV11-3 to TRBJ1-1, with 7 bases matching TRBD1. The CDR3 contains 14 residues. J lost 8 bases, V lost 5 bases, and 11 bases had no gene match. The germline CDR1 and CDR2 sequences are SGHNT and YENEEA. The DNA for the CDR3 is TGTGCCAGCAGCCAGCAATTTGGACAGGAGGAAGCTTTCTTT. It is translated as CASSQQFGQEEAFF.

V usage is TRBV5-1 and J usage is TRBJ2-5; 12 bases line up with TRBD1. This CDR3 contains 15 residues. Germline V gene lookup returns CDR1 SGHRS and CDR2 YFSETQ. J lost 4 bases, V lost 4 bases, and 5 bases had no gene match. The CDR3 sequence: CASSPGTGGTETQYF. The CDR3, as DNA: TGCGCCAGCAGCCCAGGGACAGGGGGCACAGAGACCCAGTACTTC. The full variable domain, completed using reference TRBV5-1 and TRBJ2-5, is KAGVTQTPRYLIKTRGQQVTLSCSPISGHRSVSWYQQTPGQGLQFLFEYFSETQRNKGNFPGRFSGRQFSNSRSEMNVSTLELGDSALYLCASSPGTGGTETQYFGPGTRLLVL.

The chain is built from TRBV6-8 and TRBJ2-3; possibly TRBD2 for D (7 bases). Trimming removed 2 bases at V and 1 base at J, with 16 bases between. This CDR3 spans 17 amino acids. CDR1 is MNHGY, CDR2 SAAAGT, per germline. The CDR3 here is CASSYLGGARGTDTQYF. In DNA form, the CDR3 reads TGTGCCAGCAGTTACCTAGGGGGGGCCAGAGGCACAGATACGCAGTATTTT.

This clone has just a few counts. The CDR3 DNA follows: TGTGCCTGGACCCTCGCGGGGGCCCTTTGGGCCAACGTCCTGACTTTC. Translated: CAWTLAGALWANVLTF. V usage is TRBV30 and J usage is TRBJ2-6, with D perhaps TRBD2 (7 bases). The CDR3 spans 16 residues. The V end was cut by 4 bases, the J end by 5 bases, with 18 bases between. Germline V gives CDR1 GTSNPN, CDR2 SVGIG (reference sequence).